A single sample gave rise to the 21 T cell receptor beta chains below, sequenced in a study of T cells in placental villitis. This was the immunoSEQ v4 assay. The assay was immunoSEQ multiplex PCR, and TCRdb's table has in-frame clones only and misses some. The sample has about 230 clones, 95% to 98% seen once. Sequenced material: placental tissue containing maternal and fetal cells. These receptors were taken from a human donor in good health; the placental T cells may come from both mother and fetus.

The J gene is TRBJ2-3, the V gene TRBV15; 8 nucleotides align to TRBD2. V lost 0 bases to trimming and J lost 1 base; unmatched junction nucleotides: 0. The CDR3 is made up of 15 amino acids. The germline CDR1 and CDR2 sequences are LNHNV and YYDKDF (reference sequence). The CDR3 region has the DNA TGTGCCACCAGCAGAGAAGCGGGGGGCACAGATACGCAGTATTTT. It is translated as CATSREAGGTDTQYF. The whole variable domain, remainder taken from reference TRBV15 and TRBJ2-3, is DAMVIQNPRYQVTQFGKPVTLSCSQTLNHNVMYWYQQKSSQAPKLLFHYYDKDFNNEADTPDNFQSRRPNTSFCFLDIRSPGLGDTAMYLCATSREAGGTDTQYFGPGTRLTVL.

V usage is TRBV19 and J usage is TRBJ2-7; 9 bases fit TRBD1. Germline lookup yields CDR1 LNHDA and CDR2 SQIVND (reference sequence). Losses at the gene ends were 5 bases for V and 7 bases for J; bases not matched to a gene: 6. The CDR3 spans 13 residues. The chain's CDR3 is CASSPWTGEEQYF. The CDR3 region has the DNA TGTGCCAGTAGTCCCTGGACAGGGGAAGAGCAGTACTTC.

The genes are TRBV10-2 and TRBJ1-6, with 8 bases matching TRBD1. Looked up from germline, CDR1 is WSHSY and CDR2 is SAAADI. V shed 6 bases, J shed 5 bases, and the junction held 6 bases outside the gene matches. The CDR3 sequence is 15 residues long. The DNA of the CDR3 is TGCGCCAGCAGGAACGGACAGGGCAATAATTCACCCCTCCACTTT. Translating it yields CASRNGQGNNSPLHF.

The V gene is TRBV6-2 or TRBV6-3, the J gene TRBJ2-7; D remains ambiguous. Between the trimmed V and J ends, which lost 2 bases and 0 bases, there was a span of 8 bases. This CDR3 region has 14 residues. Per the germline V gene, CDR1 is MNHEY and CDR2 is SVGEGT. The CDR3, as DNA: TGTGCCAGCAGTTACGGTACGAGCTCCTACGAGCAGTACTTC. This translates into CASSYGTSSYEQYF.

In nucleotides, the CDR3 is TGTGCCAGCCGTATAGGGGGCCCCCGCTATGGCTACACCTTC. Its translation: CASRIGGPRYGYTF. This chain connects TRBV28 to TRBJ1-2; 7 nucleotides align to TRBD1. Trimming removed 8 bases from V and 4 bases from J; junction bases left unmatched: 10. The CDR3 extends over 14 amino acids. CDR1 and CDR2 (germline): MDHEN, SYDVKM.

The rearrangement joins TRBV30 to TRBJ1-6; D gene ambiguous. V lost 4 bases and J lost 7, with 5 bases in between. In germline, CDR1 is GTSNPN, CDR2 SVGIG (reference sequence). The CDR3 loop spans 11 amino acids. The CDR3 sequence: CAWNANSPLHF. CDR3 nucleotide sequence: TGTGCCTGGAATGCGAATTCACCCCTCCACTTT. Full variable domain (rest looked up from reference TRBV30 and TRBJ1-6): SQTIHQWPATLVQPVGSPLSLECTVEGTSNPNLYWYRQAAGRGLQLLFYSVGIGQISSEVPQNLSASRPQDRQFILSSKKLLLSDSGFYLCAWNANSPLHFGNGTRLTVT.

This chain connects TRBV2 to TRBJ2-3, with 7 nucleotides matching TRBD2. Trimming took 6 bases from V and 4 from J; bases not matched to a gene: 7. The CDR3 is 14 residues long. Germline assignment: CDR1 SNHLY and CDR2 FYNNEI. The CDR3 nucleotides read TGTGCCAGCAGATATGCGGGGGTCGCAGATACGCAGTATTTT. The encoded protein is CASRYAGVADTQYF.

This clone was detected only once. This chain uses TRBV5-4 with TRBJ1-1, with D unclear. The CDR3 extends over 12 amino acids. Germline CDR1 SGHNT, CDR2 YYREEE (reference sequence). The ends were cut back, 1 base at V and 1 base at J, with 2 bases in the middle. In DNA form, the CDR3 reads TGTGCCAGCAGCTTGCAGAACACTGAAGCTTTCTTT. Protein product: CASSLQNTEAFF.

V usage is TRBV28 and J usage is TRBJ1-2; D unclear. CDR1 and CDR2 (germline): MDHEN, SYDVKM. This CDR3 region has 10 residues. Trimming shortened V by 8 bases and J by 7 bases, and 8 bases separated the two germline ends. CDR3: CASFALGYTF. DNA for the CDR3: TGTGCCAGCTTTGCACTTGGCTACACCTTC.

On this clone itself: The junction departs from the called germline gene at one end, perhaps through a read error. This chain connects TRBV4-1 to TRBJ1-6; D call uncertain. CDR3 length: 15 residues. Germline V CDR1 and CDR2: MGHRA, YSYEKL. The CDR3 bases are TGCGCCAGCAGCCAAGATGCGGGGTTTAATTCACCCCTTCACTTT. Protein: CASSQDAGFNSPLHF.

The V call is TRBV15, the J call TRBJ1-6; D remains unclear. The CDR3 consists of 14 residues. Trimming took 0 bases from V and 7 from J, leaving 7 bases between them. From germline, CDR1 is LNHNV and CDR2 YYDKDF (reference sequence). This CDR3 reads CATSREGWNSPLHF. The DNA of the CDR3 is TGTGCCACCAGCAGAGAAGGGTGGAATTCACCCCTCCACTTT.

The chain recombines TRBV27 with TRBJ1-1; D may be TRBD1 (5 bases). CDR3 length equals 13 residues. With 6 bases removed from V and 0 bases from J, the gap between germline ends came to 8 bases. Germline V gene sequence: CDR1 MNHEY, CDR2 SMNVEV (reference sequence). The CDR3 here is CASRRGMNTEAFF. CDR3 bases: TGTGCCAGCAGGCGGGGGATGAACACTGAAGCTTTCTTT.

This chain connects TRBV19 to TRBJ2-5, with D maybe TRBD1 (6 bases). The CDR3 contains 14 residues. Trimming shortened V by 5 bases and J by 4 bases, and 14 bases separated the two germline ends. Germline CDR1 is LNHDA and CDR2 is SQIVND (reference sequence). This CDR3 is CASSSRDIGETQYF. The DNA for the CDR3 is TGTGCCAGTAGTTCCCGGGACATAGGAGAGACCCAGTACTTC. The full variable domain, its missing parts supplied by reference TRBV19 and TRBJ2-5, is DGGITQSPKYLFRKEGQNVTLSCEQNLNHDAMYWYRQDPGQGLRLIYYSQIVNDFQKGDIAEGYSVSREKKESFPLTVTSAQKNPTAFYLCASSSRDIGETQYFGPGTRLLVL.

A single count supports this clone. The J gene is TRBJ1-4, the V gene TRBV23-1, with D hard to call. TRBV23-1 qualifies as an ORF whose function is uncertain. The V gene lost 1 base and the J gene lost 8 bases, with 11 bases spanning the gap. This CDR3 is built from 14 residues. The chain's CDR3 is CASSQWKGGEKLFF. CDR3 DNA: TGCGCCAGCAGTCAATGGAAAGGAGGGGAAAAACTGTTTTTT.

The V gene is TRBV5-1, the J gene TRBJ1-2, with D possibly being TRBD1 (5 bases). V was clipped by 4 bases and J by 0 bases, with 7 bases between them. Germline V gene lookup returns CDR1 SGHRS and CDR2 YFSETQ. The CDR3 runs to 13 residues. CDR3 loop: CASSETANYGYTF. CDR3 bases: TGCGCCAGCAGCGAGACAGCTAACTATGGCTACACCTTC. Full variable domain (missing parts from reference TRBV5-1 and TRBJ1-2): KAGVTQTPRYLIKTRGQQVTLSCSPISGHRSVSWYQQTPGQGLQFLFEYFSETQRNKGNFPGRFSGRQFSNSRSEMNVSTLELGDSALYLCASSETANYGYTFGSGTRLTVV.

This clone was counted a single time. This chain joins TRBV29-1 and TRBJ2-3, with D uncertain. The V end was cut by 4 bases, the J end by 0 bases, with 8 bases between. The length of the CDR3 is 13 residues. Germline V gene sequence: CDR1 SQVTM, CDR2 ANQGSEA. CDR3 DNA sequence: TGCAGCGTTGGGCCAAGTAGCACAGATACGCAGTATTTT. Translated, it gives CSVGPSSTDTQYF.

The J gene is TRBJ1-1, the V gene TRBV5-1; 9 bases agree with TRBD1. In germline, CDR1 is SGHRS, CDR2 YFSETQ. The CDR3 loop spans 16 amino acids. The J segment lost 5 bases and the V segment lost 0 bases, leaving 8 bases of the junction unmatched. CDR3 sequence reads: CASSLAPGQGWTEAFF. CDR3 sequence (DNA): TGCGCCAGCAGCTTGGCCCCGGGACAGGGCTGGACTGAAGCTTTCTTT.

This chain uses TRBV4-2 with TRBJ1-1, with D maybe TRBD1 (6 bases). The V and J ends lost 3 bases and 2 bases respectively, with 13 bases between them. The CDR3 length is 15 residues. Germline CDR1 reads LGHNA; CDR2 reads YNFKEQ. The CDR3 loop is CASSHDRTENTEAFF. CDR3 in DNA: TGTGCCAGCAGCCACGACCGGACAGAAAACACTGAAGCTTTCTTT.

V is TRBV29-1 and J is TRBJ2-7; perhaps TRBD2 as D (5 bases). Per the germline V gene, CDR1 is SQVTM and CDR2 is ANQGSEA. V was shortened by 4 bases and J by 7 bases, with 11 bases between the two germline ends. The CDR3 loop spans 11 amino acids. The CDR3 reads CSVVRGGEQYF. CDR3 nucleotide sequence: TGCAGCGTTGTTCGGGGTGGGGAGCAGTACTTC.

This clone was seen once. The chain employs TRBV19 and TRBJ1-2; 7 positions match TRBD1. Germline loops: CDR1 LNHDA, CDR2 SQIVND (reference sequence). This CDR3 has 15 residues. Trimming took 1 base from V and 4 from J; bases not matched to a gene: 6. The DNA for the CDR3 is TGTGCCAGTAGTATAGGGCCAGGGGGAACCTATGGCTACACCTTC. Translating it yields CASSIGPGGTYGYTF.

This clone showed up just once. The gene calls are TRBV6-5 and TRBJ2-7, with D tentatively TRBD2 (5 bases). The CDR3 extends over 13 amino acids. The V and J ends lost 6 bases and 0 bases respectively, with 9 bases between them. CDR1 and CDR2 (germline): MNHEY, SVGAGI. The CDR3 loop reads CASRHRDSYEQYF. Written as DNA, the CDR3 is TGTGCCAGCAGGCACCGGGACTCCTACGAGCAGTACTTC.